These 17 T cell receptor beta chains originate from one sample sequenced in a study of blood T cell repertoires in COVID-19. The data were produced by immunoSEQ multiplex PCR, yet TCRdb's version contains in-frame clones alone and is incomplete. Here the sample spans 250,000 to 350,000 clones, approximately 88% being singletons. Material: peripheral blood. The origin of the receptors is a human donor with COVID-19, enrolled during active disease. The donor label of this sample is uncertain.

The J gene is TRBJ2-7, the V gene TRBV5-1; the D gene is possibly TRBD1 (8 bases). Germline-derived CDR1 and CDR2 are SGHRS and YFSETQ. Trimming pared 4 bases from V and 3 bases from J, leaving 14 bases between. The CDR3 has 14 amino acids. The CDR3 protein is CASSPTGGDYEQYF. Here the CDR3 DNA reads TGCGCCAGCAGCCCAACAGGGGGGGACTACGAGCAGTACTTC.

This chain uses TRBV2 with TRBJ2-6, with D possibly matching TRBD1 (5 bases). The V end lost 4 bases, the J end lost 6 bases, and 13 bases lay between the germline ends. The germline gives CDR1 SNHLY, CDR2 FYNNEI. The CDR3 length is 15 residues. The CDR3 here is CASSGQGATANVLTF. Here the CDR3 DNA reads TGTGCCAGCAGTGGTCAGGGCGCTACGGCCAACGTCCTGACTTTC.

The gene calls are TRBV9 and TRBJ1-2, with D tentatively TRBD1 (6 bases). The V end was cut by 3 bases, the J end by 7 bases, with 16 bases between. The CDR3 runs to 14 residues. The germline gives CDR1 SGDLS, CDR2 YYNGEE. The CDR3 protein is CASSATTGNVGYTF. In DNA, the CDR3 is TGTGCCAGCAGCGCAACTACAGGGAACGTTGGCTACACCTTC.

This chain's CDR3 is CASRTPGYFYSNQPQHF. CDR3 coding DNA: TGTGCCAGTAGAACACCAGGTTACTTTTATAGCAATCAGCCCCAGCATTTT. This sequence joins TRBV19 and TRBJ1-5; D remains ambiguous. V was trimmed by 6 bases and J by 0 bases, leaving 18 bases between them. CDR3 length: 17 residues. The V gene's germline CDR1 is LNHDA and CDR2 SQIVND (reference sequence).

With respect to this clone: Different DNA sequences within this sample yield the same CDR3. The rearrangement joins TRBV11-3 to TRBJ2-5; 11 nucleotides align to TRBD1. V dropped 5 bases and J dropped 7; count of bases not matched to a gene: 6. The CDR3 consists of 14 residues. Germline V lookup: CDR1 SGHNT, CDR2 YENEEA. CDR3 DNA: TGTGCCAGCAGCGGGGGGGGGACAGGGGGGACCCAGTACTTC. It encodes CASSGGGTGGTQYF. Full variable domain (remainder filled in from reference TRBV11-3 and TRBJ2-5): EAGVVQSPRYKIIEKKQPVAFWCNPISGHNTLYWYLQNLGQGPELLIRYENEEAVDDSQLPKDRFSAERLKGVDSTLKIQPAELGDSAVYLCASSGGGTGGTQYFGPGTRLLVL.

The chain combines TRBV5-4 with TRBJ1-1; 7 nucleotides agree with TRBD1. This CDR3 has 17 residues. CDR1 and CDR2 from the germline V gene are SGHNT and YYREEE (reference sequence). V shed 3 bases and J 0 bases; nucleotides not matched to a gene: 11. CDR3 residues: CASSYGGQRYVNTEAFF. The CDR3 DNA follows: TGTGCCAGCAGCTACGGGGGACAGCGATATGTGAACACTGAAGCTTTCTTT. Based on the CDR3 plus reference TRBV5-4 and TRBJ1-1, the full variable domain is ETGVTQSPTHLIKTRGQQVTLRCSSQSGHNTVSWYQQALGQGPQFIFQYYREEENGRGNFPPRFSGLQFPNYSSELNVNALELDDSALYLCASSYGGQRYVNTEAFFGQGTRLTVV.

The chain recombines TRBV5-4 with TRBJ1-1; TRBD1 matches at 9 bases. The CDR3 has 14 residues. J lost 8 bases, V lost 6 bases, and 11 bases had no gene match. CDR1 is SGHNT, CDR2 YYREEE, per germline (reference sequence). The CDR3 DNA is TGTGCCAGCAACTCAATCGGGACAGGGCTGGAAGCTTTCTTT. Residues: CASNSIGTGLEAFF.

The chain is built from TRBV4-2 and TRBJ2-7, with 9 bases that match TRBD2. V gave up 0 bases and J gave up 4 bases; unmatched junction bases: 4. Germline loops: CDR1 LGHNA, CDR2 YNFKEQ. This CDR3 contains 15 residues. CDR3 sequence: CASSQDRTSVYEQYF. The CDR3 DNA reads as TGTGCCAGCAGCCAAGATCGGACTAGCGTGTACGAGCAGTACTTC.

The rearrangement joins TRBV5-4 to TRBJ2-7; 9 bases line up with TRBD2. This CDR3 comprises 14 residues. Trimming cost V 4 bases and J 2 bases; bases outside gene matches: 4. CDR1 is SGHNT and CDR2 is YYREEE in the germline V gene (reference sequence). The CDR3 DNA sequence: TGTGCCAGCAGCCAACTAGCGGGCACCTACGAGCAGTACTTC. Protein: CASSQLAGTYEQYF.

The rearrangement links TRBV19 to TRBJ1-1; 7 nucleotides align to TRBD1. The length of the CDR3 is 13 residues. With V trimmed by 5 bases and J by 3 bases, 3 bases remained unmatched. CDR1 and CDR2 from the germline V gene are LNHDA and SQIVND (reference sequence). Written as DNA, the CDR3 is TGTGCCAGTAGTTGGCAGGGGGACACTGAAGCTTTCTTT. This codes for CASSWQGDTEAFF.

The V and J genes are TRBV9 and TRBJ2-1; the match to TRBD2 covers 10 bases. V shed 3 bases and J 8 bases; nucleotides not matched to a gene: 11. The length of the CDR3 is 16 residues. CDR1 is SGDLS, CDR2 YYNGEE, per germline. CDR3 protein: CASSGLAGRPMDEQFF. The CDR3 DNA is TGTGCCAGCAGCGGACTAGCGGGCCGGCCCATGGATGAGCAGTTCTTC.

The CDR3 is CAWSVGPVNTEAFF. DNA for the CDR3: TGTGCCTGGAGTGTTGGGCCGGTGAACACTGAAGCTTTCTTT. The chain uses TRBV30 and TRBJ1-1; D gene unclear. The CDR3 runs 14 residues. Trimming pared 0 bases from V and 0 bases from J, leaving 8 bases between. The germline V gene has CDR1 GTSNPN and CDR2 SVGIG (reference sequence).

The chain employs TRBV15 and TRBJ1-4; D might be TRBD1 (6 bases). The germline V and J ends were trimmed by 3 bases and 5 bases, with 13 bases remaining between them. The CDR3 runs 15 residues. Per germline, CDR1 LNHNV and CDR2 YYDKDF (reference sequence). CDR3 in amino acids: CATSRVAGDNEKLFF. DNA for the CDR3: TGTGCCACCAGCAGGGTGGCAGGGGACAATGAAAAACTGTTTTTT.

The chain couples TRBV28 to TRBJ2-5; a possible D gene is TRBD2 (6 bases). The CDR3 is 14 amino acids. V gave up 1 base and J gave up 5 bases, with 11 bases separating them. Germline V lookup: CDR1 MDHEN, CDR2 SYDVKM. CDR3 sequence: CASSLFGAGETQYF. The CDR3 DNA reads TGTGCCAGCAGTTTATTCGGGGCGGGGGAGACCCAGTACTTC.

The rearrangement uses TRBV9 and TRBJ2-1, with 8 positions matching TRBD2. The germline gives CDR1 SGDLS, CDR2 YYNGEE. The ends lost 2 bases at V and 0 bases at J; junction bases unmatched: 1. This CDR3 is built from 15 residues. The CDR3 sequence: CASSVREGSYNEQFF. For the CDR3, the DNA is TGTGCCAGCAGCGTCCGGGAGGGCTCCTACAATGAGCAGTTCTTC.

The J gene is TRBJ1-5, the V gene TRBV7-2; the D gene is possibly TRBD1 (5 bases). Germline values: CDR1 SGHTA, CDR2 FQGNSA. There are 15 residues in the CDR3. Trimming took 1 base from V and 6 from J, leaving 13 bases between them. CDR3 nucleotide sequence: TGTGCCAGCAGCTTAGGGGGAGGGGCAGGTCAGCCCCAGCATTTT. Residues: CASSLGGGAGQPQHF.

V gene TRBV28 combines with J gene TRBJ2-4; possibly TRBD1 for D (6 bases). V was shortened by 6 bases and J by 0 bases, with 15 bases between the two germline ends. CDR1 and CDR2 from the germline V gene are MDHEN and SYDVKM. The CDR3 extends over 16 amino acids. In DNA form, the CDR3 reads TGTGCCAGCAGCCCCAACACAGGGACAGCCAAAAACATTCAGTACTTC. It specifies CASSPNTGTAKNIQYF.